A single sample is the source of the 25 T cell receptor beta chains below, sequenced in a study of blood T cell repertoires in COVID-19. Assay used: immunoSEQ multiplex PCR; TCRdb lists only in-frame clones, some missing. This table holds around 210,000 clones, around 85% found once. The sequenced sample was peripheral blood. Every receptor here comes from a man aged 45-65 years with COVID-19, enrolled during active disease.

CDR3 in DNA: TGTGCCAGCAGCTTAAACCTCGGACTAGCGGGGGGAGAGACCCAGTACTTC. The encoded protein is CASSLNLGLAGGETQYF. V usage is TRBV7-3 and J usage is TRBJ2-5; the match to TRBD2 covers 14 bases. Germline trimming cut 1 base from V and 4 bases from J; bases unmatched to any gene: 5. CDR3 length: 17 amino acids. Germline V CDR1 and CDR2: SGHTA, FQGTGA.

J is TRBJ2-5 and V is TRBV7-3; D is perhaps TRBD2 (5 bases). The CDR3 has 13 amino acids. CDR1 is SGHTA and CDR2 is FQGTGA in the germline V gene. Trimming cost V 4 bases and J 4 bases, with 10 bases left between them. In DNA form, the CDR3 reads TGTGCCAGCAGCTCCGGGATGTCAGAGACCCAGTACTTC. Amino acid sequence: CASSSGMSETQYF. Based on the CDR3 plus reference TRBV7-3 and TRBJ2-5, the full variable domain is GAGVSQTPSNKVTEKGKYVELRCDPISGHTALYWYRQSLGQGPEFLIYFQGTGAADDSGLPNDRFFAVRPEGSVSTLKIQRTERGDSAVYLCASSSGMSETQYFGPGTRLLVL.

The genes are TRBV4-2 and TRBJ2-2, with D uncertain. There are 15 residues in the CDR3. Looked up from germline, CDR1 is LGHNA and CDR2 is YNFKEQ. The ends were cut back, 1 base at V and 1 base at J, with 7 bases in the middle. This CDR3 reads CASSQAGRNTGELFF. DNA for the CDR3: TGTGCCAGCAGCCAAGCAGGCAGGAACACCGGGGAGCTGTTTTTT.

The chain uses TRBV9 and TRBJ1-1, with TRBD1 matching 8 bases. The CDR3 is 15 residues long. CDR1 SGDLS and CDR2 YYNGEE come from the germline V gene. With 3 bases clipped from V and 3 bases from J, the junction kept 7 bases outside the gene matches. CDR3 sequence (DNA): TGTGCCAGCAGCGATAAGACAGGGGATCACACTGAAGCTTTCTTT. It codes for CASSDKTGDHTEAFF.

A few counts support this clone. The chain joins TRBV6-5 to TRBJ1-1, with D tentatively TRBD1 (6 bases). Trimming removed 8 bases at V and 5 bases at J, with 15 bases between. Germline lookup yields CDR1 MNHEY and CDR2 SVGAGI. The CDR3 is made up of 13 amino acids. CDR3 bases: TGTGCCAGCGCCGACAGGTTCGCGACTGAAGCTTTCTTT. Its translation: CASADRFATEAFF.

The rearrangement uses TRBV28 and TRBJ2-4, with 7 bases fitting TRBD1. This CDR3 is 14 amino acids long. J gave up 9 bases and V 4 bases, and 9 bases lay outside the gene matches. Germline V gene sequence: CDR1 MDHEN, CDR2 SYDVKM. CDR3 DNA sequence: TGTGCCAGCAGTTCCTGGGACAGCGGAACCATTCAGTACTTC. Translation: CASSSWDSGTIQYF.

The rearrangement uses TRBV14 and TRBJ2-7, with a possible D match to TRBD1 (5 bases). V lost 0 bases and J 6 bases, leaving 15 bases between the germline ends. The germline gives CDR1 SGHDN, CDR2 FVKESK. The CDR3 length is 15 residues. The CDR3 DNA reads as TGTGCCAGCAGCCAAGAGGGGCCCGGTTTCCGCGAGCAGTACTTC. Translated: CASSQEGPGFREQYF.

The CDR3: CASSPEQGGRGGYTF. The CDR3 coding sequence is TGCGCCAGCAGCCCGGAACAGGGTGGAAGGGGGGGCTACACCTTC. This sequence joins TRBV4-3 and TRBJ1-2, with D perhaps matching TRBD1 (6 bases). The CDR3 has 15 amino acids. Germline-derived CDR1 and CDR2 are LGHNA and YSLEER. The ends were cut back, 4 bases at V and 8 bases at J, with 20 bases in the middle.

The chain carries TRBV9 and TRBJ2-5; D is uncertain. The CDR3 has 14 residues. Deletions cut 0 bases from V and 5 bases from J, with 11 bases between. The germline V gene has CDR1 SGDLS and CDR2 YYNGEE. Here the CDR3 reads CASSVAPGRETQYF. The CDR3 nucleotides are TGTGCCAGCAGCGTAGCACCAGGCCGGGAGACCCAGTACTTC.

The chain has TRBV18 and TRBJ2-3, with D perhaps TRBD1 (6 bases). The CDR3 sequence is 15 residues long. The germline gives CDR1 KGHSH, CDR2 LQKENI. V gave up 4 bases and J gave up 0 bases, with 11 bases separating them. The CDR3, as DNA: TGTGCCAGCTCACGAGGGGGAATTAGCACAGATACGCAGTATTTT. Translating it yields CASSRGGISTDTQYF.

The chain recombines TRBV6-5 with TRBJ1-2; 7 bases match TRBD1. The CDR3 runs 14 residues. V lost 6 bases and J lost 4; bases outside the gene matches: 8. Germline V gene sequence: CDR1 MNHEY, CDR2 SVGAGI. CDR3 coding DNA: TGTGCCAGCAGCCGACAGGGAGAAGGCTATGGCTACACCTTC. Residues: CASSRQGEGYGYTF.

The chain carries TRBV7-9 and TRBJ1-6; D is uncertain. Between the trimmed V and J ends, which lost 0 bases and 10 bases, there was a span of 7 bases. The CDR3 spans 13 residues. Germline V CDR1 and CDR2: SEHNR, FQNEAQ (reference sequence). CDR3 loop: CASSLAVGSPLHF. In DNA, the CDR3 is TGTGCCAGCAGCTTAGCGGTTGGCTCACCCCTCCACTTT. The full variable domain, in which reference TRBV7-9 and TRBJ1-6 provide the parts outside the CDR3, is DTGVSQNPRHKITKRGQNVTFRCDPISEHNRLYWYRQTLGQGPEFLTYFQNEAQLEKSRLLSDRFSAERPKGSFSTLEIQRTEQGDSAMYLCASSLAVGSPLHFGNGTRLTVT.

The chain has TRBV2 and TRBJ1-3; no definite D call. This CDR3 spans 15 amino acids. V was trimmed by 3 bases and J by 3 bases, leaving 12 bases between them. Germline V gene lookup returns CDR1 SNHLY and CDR2 FYNNEI. The CDR3 loop reads CASSDRQPVGNTIYF. CDR3 DNA: TGTGCCAGCAGTGACAGGCAGCCAGTTGGAAACACCATATATTTT. The full variable domain, rest sourced from reference TRBV2 and TRBJ1-3, is EPEVTQTPSHQVTQMGQEVILRCVPISNHLYFYWYRQILGQKVEFLVSFYNNEISEKSEIFDDQFSVERPDGSNFTLKIRSTKLEDSAMYFCASSDRQPVGNTIYFGEGSWLTVV.

The chain is built from TRBV27 and TRBJ1-2, with TRBD1 identical over 11 bases. This CDR3 has 15 amino acids. Germline assignment: CDR1 MNHEY and CDR2 SMNVEV (reference sequence). V gave up 5 bases and J gave up 8 bases; unmatched junction bases: 10. Here the CDR3 DNA reads TGTGCCAGCAGTCCTGGGACAGGGGGAAGTTCAGGCTACACCTTC. This translates into CASSPGTGGSSGYTF.

The chain has TRBV2 and TRBJ1-5; 8 bases align to TRBD1. This CDR3 is 14 amino acids long. J lost 5 bases, V lost 6 bases, and 6 bases had no gene match. Germline V gene sequence: CDR1 SNHLY, CDR2 FYNNEI. The CDR3 nucleotides are TGTGCCAGCAGCACCGGACAGGGATATCAGCCCCAGCATTTT. Translation: CASSTGQGYQPQHF.

The gene calls are TRBV19 and TRBJ2-1; weak D call: TRBD1 (6 bases). The CDR3 spans 14 residues. Looked up from germline, CDR1 is LNHDA and CDR2 is SQIVND (reference sequence). Trimming cost V 7 bases and J 9 bases, with 19 bases left between them. This CDR3 is CASTQTGSLSEQFF. DNA for the CDR3: TGTGCCAGTACCCAAACAGGGTCCCTATCTGAGCAGTTCTTC. Full variable domain (missing parts from reference TRBV19 and TRBJ2-1): DGGITQSPKYLFRKEGQNVTLSCEQNLNHDAMYWYRQDPGQGLRLIYYSQIVNDFQKGDIAEGYSVSREKKESFPLTVTSAQKNPTAFYLCASTQTGSLSEQFFGPGTRLTVL.

This clone was detected only once. The gene calls are TRBV5-1 and TRBJ1-2; TRBD1 matches 9 bases. Trimming cost V 4 bases and J 8 bases; bases outside gene matches: 6. Germline V CDR1 and CDR2: SGHRS, YFSETQ. The CDR3 is 13 amino acids. The CDR3 sequence is CASSPGTGNGYTF. For the CDR3, the DNA is TGCGCCAGCAGCCCGGGGACAGGGAACGGCTACACCTTC.

The chain combines TRBV11-2 with TRBJ2-1, with 8 nucleotides matching TRBD2. Germline CDR1 reads SGHAT; CDR2 reads FQNNGV. With V trimmed by 3 bases and J by 8 bases, 9 bases remained unmatched. The CDR3 runs to 15 residues. This CDR3 reads CASSLGGAGGYEQFF. CDR3 sequence (DNA): TGTGCCAGCAGCTTGGGGGGTGCGGGGGGTTATGAGCAGTTCTTC.

The chain is built from TRBV4-2 and TRBJ2-1; TRBD2 matches at 11 bases. The CDR3 runs 18 residues. Germline CDR1 reads LGHNA; CDR2 reads YNFKEQ. J lost 3 bases, V lost 0 bases, and 7 bases had no gene match. CDR3 DNA sequence: TGTGCCAGCAGCCAAGACCCTACTAGCGGGGGCCACTACAATGAGCAGTTCTTC. Translation gives CASSQDPTSGGHYNEQFF.

V usage is TRBV30 and J usage is TRBJ2-5; weak D call: TRBD2 (5 bases). The CDR3 runs 13 residues. Trimming took off 0 bases at V and 3 bases at J, with 8 bases between the two ends. Germline V CDR1 and CDR2: GTSNPN, SVGIG (reference sequence). CDR3 sequence: CAWSVGMKETQYF. CDR3 DNA: TGTGCCTGGAGTGTCGGGATGAAAGAGACCCAGTACTTC.

The chain carries TRBV7-3 and TRBJ2-2, with a tentative D call TRBD1 (5 bases). Germline loops: CDR1 SGHTA, CDR2 FQGTGA. V shed 5 bases and J shed 3 bases, with 16 bases lying between them. The CDR3 runs 16 residues. The CDR3, as DNA: TGTGCCAGCAGCCCCTCCGCAGGGTTGGACACCGGGGAGCTGTTTTTT. As protein: CASSPSAGLDTGELFF.

The chain uses TRBV29-1 and TRBJ2-1, with 12 bases fitting TRBD2. The germline CDR1 and CDR2 sequences are SQVTM and ANQGSEA. The CDR3 is 17 residues long. Here the CDR3 reads CATGQGLAGGPYNEQFF. CDR3 coding DNA: TGCGCTACGGGACAGGGGCTAGCGGGGGGGCCGTATAATGAGCAGTTCTTC.

This chain uses TRBV6-2 or TRBV6-3 with TRBJ1-6; tentative D call: TRBD1 (6 bases). The germline CDR1 and CDR2 sequences are MNHEY and SVGEGT. The CDR3 spans 15 residues. The ends were cut back, 2 bases at V and 1 base at J, with 6 bases in the middle. The CDR3 bases are TGTGCCAGCAGTTACCAGGGGTCCTATAATTCACCCCTCCACTTT. Protein sequence: CASSYQGSYNSPLHF.

In this sample, this clone turned up once. V is TRBV6-5 and J is TRBJ1-3; perhaps TRBD1 as D (6 bases). V was trimmed by 8 bases and J by 2 bases, leaving 13 bases between them. Germline CDR1 is MNHEY and CDR2 is SVGAGI. This CDR3 contains 14 residues. The CDR3 sequence is CASGGTGTGNTIYF. CDR3 in DNA: TGTGCCAGCGGCGGTACAGGGACTGGAAACACCATATATTTT.

This chain joins TRBV9 and TRBJ2-1; 10 bases are a match to TRBD2. This CDR3 comprises 19 residues. Trimming at V came to 3 bases and at J to 0 bases, leaving 12 bases not matched to a gene. Germline loops: CDR1 SGDLS, CDR2 YYNGEE. CDR3 DNA: TGTGCCAGCAGCGCGAGGGGTAGCGGGGGGCGGAGCTCCTACAATGAGCAGTTCTTC. Its protein is CASSARGSGGRSSYNEQFF.